This TCR beta chain emerged from a study of T-cell reconstitution after alpha-beta-depleted transplantation in children. Construction of the TCRbeta library involved unique molecular identifiers. Each CDR3 protein gets one entry after TCRdb re-called the PCR reads with MiXCR. The table lists fewer than 250,000 distinct CDR3 sequences, less than 9% of them singletons, with 5% to 7% in the top ten. Study observations and caveats: After one year, T-cell counts and TCRbeta diversity mostly came from new T cells. Expanded graft clones, several hundred of them, were reportedly the source of alpha-beta T cells about two months after transplant.

Looked up from germline, CDR1 is MNHNS and CDR2 is SASEGT. Trimming at V came to 5 bases and at J to 2 bases, leaving 7 bases not matched to a gene. The CDR3 is 15 amino acids. Concerning this clonotype itself: Its matching antigen is unknown. This could be a read error, since a much larger clone is one nucleotide away.

The sample here was PBMCs, mostly from graft donor cells, taken 180 days after TCRalphabeta/CD19-depleted stem cell transplant. The rearrangement links TRBV6-1 to TRBJ2-3; TRBD1 aligns across 7 bases. This TCR came from a male patient younger than 18 who had a stem cell transplant for acute lymphoblastic leukemia, so the T cells may come from the graft donor. The CDR3, as DNA: TGTGCCAGCAGTCCAGACAGGGAGCACACAGATACGCAGTATTTT. As protein: CASSPDREHTDTQYF.